This TCR beta chain stems from a study of T-cell memory formation after mild COVID-19. In TCRdb, the 5' RACE reads were re-called with MiXCR into one record per CDR3 protein. In the table there are a few hundred thousand distinct CDR3 sequences, approximately 15% of which are singletons. With V trimmed by 3 bases and J by 0 bases, 5 bases remained unmatched. From germline, CDR1 is DFQATT and CDR2 SNEGSKA (reference sequence). CDR3 size: 16 residues. This receptor was taken from a man between 18 and 29 years old who had mild COVID-19 (a few samples of this study predate the infection). Cell type and time point are not known. This chain joins TRBV20-1 and TRBJ2-3; 11 nucleotides match TRBD2. Sequenced sample: PBMCs or a T cell subset sorted from them (not recorded which). Written as DNA, the CDR3 is TGCAGTGCTAGCAAGACTAGCGGGGCTAGCACAGATACGCAGTATTTT. This translates into CSASKTSGASTDTQYF.